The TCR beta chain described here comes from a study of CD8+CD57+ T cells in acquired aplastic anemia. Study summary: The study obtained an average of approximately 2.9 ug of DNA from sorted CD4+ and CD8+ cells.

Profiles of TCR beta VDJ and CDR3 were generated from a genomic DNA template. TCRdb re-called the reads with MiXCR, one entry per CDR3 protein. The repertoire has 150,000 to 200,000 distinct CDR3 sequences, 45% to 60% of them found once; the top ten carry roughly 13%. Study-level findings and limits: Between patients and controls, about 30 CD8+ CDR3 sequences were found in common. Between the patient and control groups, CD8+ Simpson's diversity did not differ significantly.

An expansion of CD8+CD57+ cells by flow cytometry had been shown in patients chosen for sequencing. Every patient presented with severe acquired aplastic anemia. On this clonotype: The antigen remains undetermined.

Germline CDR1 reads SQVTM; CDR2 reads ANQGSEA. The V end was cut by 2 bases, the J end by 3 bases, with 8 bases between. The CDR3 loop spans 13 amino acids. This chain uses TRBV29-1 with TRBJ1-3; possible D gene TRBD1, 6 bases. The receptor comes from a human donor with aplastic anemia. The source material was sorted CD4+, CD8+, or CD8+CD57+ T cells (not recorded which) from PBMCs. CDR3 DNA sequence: TGCAGCGTTGAACAGGGACATGGAAACACCATATATTTT. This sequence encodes CSVEQGHGNTIYF.